This T cell receptor (beta chain) was recorded in a study of cytomegalovirus exposure and HLA in healthy donors. Points from the study as a whole: Later on, an analysis found that several of the most significant clusters appeared to be linked to common viral pathogens, which included parvovirus B19. By HLA locus, TCR association rates varied in a later analysis, with DRB1 showing the most and HLA-C the fewest.

The PCR used 60 Vbeta and 13 Jbeta primers. Method: immunoSEQ multiplex PCR; TCRdb's copy keeps in-frame clones and lacks some. Of 310,000 or so clones in the sample, around nine tenths were seen once. With regard to this clone: Its antigen is undetermined.

CDR3 length: 14 residues. The germline V gene encodes CDR1 LGHNA and CDR2 YNFKEQ. V lost 1 base to trimming and J lost 6 bases, with 13 bases between them. This chain connects TRBV4-2 to TRBJ2-7; D might be TRBD1 (5 bases). The sample taken for sequencing was PBMCs. The receptor's source is a woman in her late teens or twenties in good health and CMV-seronegative. In DNA form, the CDR3 reads TGTGCCAGCAGCCAAGGGGTCAGGGATGGCGAGCAGTACTTC. It yields the protein CASSQGVRDGEQYF.